This T cell receptor (beta chain) emerged from a study of CXCR3-negative and CXCR3-positive naive CD8 T cells. Using triplicate sorts, some 300,000 cells were collected each time from every CD8+ T cell subset. Through 5' RACE with UMI labels, the TRB cDNA libraries were prepared. TCRdb re-called the 5' RACE reads; one entry per CDR3 protein, DNA not given. The sample holds 7,000 to 9,000 distinct CDR3 sequences. This CDR3 is built from 14 residues. Germline V gene lookup returns CDR1 DFQATT and CDR2 SNEGSKA (reference sequence). V and J are TRBV20-1 and TRBJ2-7; no DNA is available, so the TRBD1 call from TCRdb remains unchecked. Sequencing was done on a sample of naive CXCR3- CD8+ T cells from blood. Subset defined: CD45RO-CCR7+CD27+CD95- naive CD8+ T cells lacking CXCR3 (TNR3-). This sequence was found in a human donor in good health. Some clones in this sample may be carry-over from other donors' samples. The CDR3 sequence is CSARDRDRGHEQYF.